The entry below gives a single T cell receptor beta chain sequence along with its context. This specimen belongs to a study of shared T cell receptors in the human thymus. The CDR3 has 16 amino acids. The J segment lost 0 bases and the V segment lost 0 bases, leaving 2 bases of the junction unmatched. Germline-derived CDR1 and CDR2 are LGHNA and YSLEER. Produced via immunoSEQ multiplex PCR; TCRdb's table is partial and in-frame only. The table has 600,000 or so clones, more than 70% seen once. These data also featured in a second study, about human thymus T cells. That report adds: Each of the donors was a healthy Finnish infant who was undergoing open corrective cardiac surgery for congenital heart defects. The thymus tissue came from resections taken during corrective heart surgery. Among thymic and blood repertoires, usage of V and J genes appeared biased. Overlap was high between thymic repertoires from unrelated individuals, as reported in related research.

V is TRBV4-3 and J is TRBJ1-3, with TRBD1 matching over 7 bases. The specimen sequenced was thymocytes. This sequence originates from a boy younger than two with a congenital heart defect. CDR3 coding DNA: TGCGCCAGCAGCCAAGAGACAGGGAGCTCTGGAAACACCATATATTTT. Residues: CASSQETGSSGNTIYF.